This entry lists 8 T cell receptor beta chains sequenced from one sample in a study of T cells in Graves' hyperthyroidism and ophthalmopathy. It was RNA transcripts that yielded the amplified TCR beta CDR3 regions. HTBI primers drove first-round RT-PCR of the TCR CDR3. TCRdb re-called the multiplex PCR reads through MiXCR, storing one row per CDR3 protein. The sample includes under 350,000 distinct CDR3 sequences, approximately 22% of them seen just once. The specimen was blood. The receptors here all came from a woman in her forties or fifties with Graves' hyperthyroidism.

This clonotype was picked up many times. V is TRBV2 and J is TRBJ2-7; possibly TRBD1 for D (6 bases). This CDR3 has 14 residues. Germline V lookup: CDR1 SNHLY, CDR2 FYNNEI. V lost 6 bases and J 0 bases, leaving 12 bases between the germline ends. The DNA of the CDR3 is TGTGCCAGCAGACCACAGGGATCCTCCTACGAGCAGTACTTC. It translates to CASRPQGSSYEQYF.

The rearrangement links TRBV6-2 or TRBV6-3 to TRBJ1-4; D is unresolved. The ends were cut back, 0 bases at V and 0 bases at J, with 11 bases in the middle. Germline-derived CDR1 and CDR2 are MNHEY and SVGEGT. This CDR3 region has 17 residues. The CDR3 DNA reads TGTGCCAGCAGTTACTCGAGCACGGCTTCAACTAATGAAAAACTGTTTTTT. It specifies CASSYSSTASTNEKLFF.

The table lists this clonotype with many counts. This chain connects TRBV5-1 to TRBJ1-1, with a weak D call TRBD1 (6 bases). Trimming stripped 3 bases from V and 4 bases from J, with 10 bases between. Germline CDR1 reads SGHRS; CDR2 reads YFSETQ. The CDR3 has 13 residues. Here the CDR3 reads CASSSTGLTEAFF. CDR3 bases: TGCGCCAGCAGCTCAACAGGGCTCACTGAAGCTTTCTTT.

The CDR3 DNA is TGCGCCAGCAGCTACGACAGCTCCATGAACACTGAAGCTTTCTTT. Translating it yields CASSYDSSMNTEAFF. The chain carries TRBV5-1 and TRBJ1-1, with D maybe TRBD1 (5 bases). Trimming cost V 3 bases and J 0 bases, with 12 bases left between them. Germline V CDR1 and CDR2: SGHRS, YFSETQ. The CDR3 runs to 15 residues.

The table lists this clonotype with many counts. The chain is built from TRBV24-1 and TRBJ1-2; D perhaps matches TRBD1 (5 bases). Trimming removed 7 bases from V and 7 bases from J, with 21 bases in between. CDR1 is KGHDR and CDR2 is SFDVKD in the germline V gene. The CDR3 sequence is 15 residues long. In DNA form, the CDR3 reads TGTGCCACCAGCATGACAGTCGCTGGGGTTGTTGGCTACACCTTC. It yields the protein CATSMTVAGVVGYTF.

This clonotype was found many times. V is TRBV12-3 or TRBV12-4 and J is TRBJ1-2, with a weak D call TRBD1 (5 bases). The CDR3 covers 14 residues. The germline V and J ends were trimmed by 5 bases and 0 bases, with 10 bases remaining between them. CDR3 bases: TGTGCCAGCAGTCAGACAGCGTCTAACTATGGCTACACCTTC. It translates to CASSQTASNYGYTF.

V is TRBV20-1 and J is TRBJ2-3; 12 bases align to TRBD2. There are 17 residues in the CDR3. CDR1 and CDR2 (germline): DFQATT, SNEGSKA (reference sequence). Trimming at V came to 2 bases and at J to 1 base, leaving 7 bases not matched to a gene. This CDR3 is CSARSLAGGLGTDTQYF. DNA of the CDR3: TGCAGTGCTAGAAGCCTAGCGGGAGGGCTGGGCACAGATACGCAGTATTTT.

Ten or more counts support this clonotype. The V and J genes are TRBV28 and TRBJ1-5, with a tentative D call TRBD1 (6 bases). CDR3 length: 18 residues. V lost 1 base and J lost 0, with 16 bases in between. Germline V gene lookup returns CDR1 MDHEN and CDR2 SYDVKM. DNA of the CDR3: TGTGCCAGCAGTTTATCCACAGGGAAATCTTATAGCAATCAGCCCCAGCATTTT. It specifies CASSLSTGKSYSNQPQHF.